These 4 T cell receptor beta chains share one sample of origin, sequenced in a study of immunodeficiency. Using immunoSEQ multiplex PCR, the repertoire was profiled, and TCRdb retains in-frame clones only, with some absent. The top ten hold 3.5% to 4.5% of the sample, which has about 3,600 clones, more than 75% seen once. Sequencing was carried out using CD4+ T cells from blood. The receptors shown here come from a human donor in good health.

J is TRBJ2-7 and V is TRBV18, with a weak D call TRBD2 (5 bases). CDR1 is KGHSH, CDR2 LQKENI, per germline. With 0 bases removed from V and 6 bases from J, the gap between germline ends came to 15 bases. The CDR3 is 15 amino acids. CDR3 sequence reads: CASSPPSAGRGEQYF. The CDR3 DNA follows: TGTGCCAGCTCACCACCTTCGGCGGGTCGAGGCGAGCAGTACTTC.

The chain is built from TRBV3-1 (or the pseudogene TRBV3-2) and TRBJ2-2, with 8 bases matching TRBD2. There are 17 residues in the CDR3. Germline CDR1 and CDR2: LGHDT and YNNKEL (reference sequence). Trimming cost V 1 base and J 1 base; bases outside gene matches: 5. This CDR3 is CASSQGALAGNTGELFF. In nucleotides, the CDR3 is TGTGCCAGCAGCCAAGGGGCCCTAGCGGGGAACACCGGGGAGCTGTTTTTT.

The V call is TRBV7-9, the J call TRBJ1-1; 8 positions agree with TRBD1. After removal of 6 bases from V and 10 bases from J, the junction contained 4 bases not matched to a gene. Germline CDR1 is SEHNR and CDR2 is FQNEAQ (reference sequence). There are 11 residues in the CDR3. CDR3 DNA sequence: TGTGCCAGCAGTCTCACAGGGGGAGCTTTCTTT. This gives the protein CASSLTGGAFF.

The genes are TRBV5-1 and TRBJ2-2; 8 bases are shared with TRBD2. CDR3 length: 17 residues. Germline CDR1 is SGHRS and CDR2 is YFSETQ. With 0 bases clipped from V and 5 bases from J, the junction kept 9 bases outside the gene matches. CDR3 sequence: CASSLVSTSEPTGELFF. As DNA, the CDR3 is TGCGCCAGCAGCTTGGTTTCGACTAGCGAGCCAACCGGGGAGCTGTTTTTT.